What follows describes a single T cell receptor beta chain. Its antigen is not known. The table came from immunoSEQ multiplex PCR; TCRdb's copy has only in-frame clones and leaves some out. This table holds fewer than 20,000 clones, roughly 80% found once. This CDR3 has 11 amino acids. V lost 5 bases, J lost 4 bases, and 8 bases lay in between. Germline loops: CDR1 DFQATT, CDR2 SNEGSKA (reference sequence). The sample comes from a study of T cells and Merkel cell carcinoma outcomes. Study-level results: Repertoire plus T-cell density reportedly predicted Merkel cell carcinoma outcomes.

The chain combines TRBV20-1 with TRBJ1-2, with unresolved D. The receptor's source is a human donor with Merkel cell carcinoma. The sequenced sample consisted of tumor tissue from Merkel cell carcinoma. The CDR3 DNA reads TGCAGTGCTGACCAGTCCTATGGCTACACCTTC. Its protein product is CSADQSYGYTF.